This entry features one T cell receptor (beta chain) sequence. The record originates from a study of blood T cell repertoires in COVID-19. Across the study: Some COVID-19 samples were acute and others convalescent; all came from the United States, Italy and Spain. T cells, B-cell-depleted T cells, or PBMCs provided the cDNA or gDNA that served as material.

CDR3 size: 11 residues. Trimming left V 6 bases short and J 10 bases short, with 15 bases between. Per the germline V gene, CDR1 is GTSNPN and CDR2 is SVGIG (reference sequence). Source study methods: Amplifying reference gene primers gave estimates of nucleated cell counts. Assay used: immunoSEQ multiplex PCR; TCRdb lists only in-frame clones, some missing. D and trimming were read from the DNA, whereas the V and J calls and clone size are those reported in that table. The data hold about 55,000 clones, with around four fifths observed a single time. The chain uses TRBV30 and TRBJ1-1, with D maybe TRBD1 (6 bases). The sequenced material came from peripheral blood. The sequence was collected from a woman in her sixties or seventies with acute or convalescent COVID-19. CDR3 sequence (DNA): TGTGCCTGTAGGGGGATTGGACGAGCTTTCTTT. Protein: CACRGIGRAFF.